This T cell receptor beta chain was sequenced for a study of blood T cell repertoires in COVID-19. Study details: Samples came from the United States, Italy and Spain, spanning acute and convalescent COVID-19.

Here immunoSEQ multiplex PCR was the method, and the copy in TCRdb shows in-frame clones only, minus some. The sample lists over 95,000 clones; 85% were seen once. Germline V gene sequence: CDR1 KGHDR, CDR2 SFDVKD. J lost 3 bases, V lost 12 bases, and 4 bases had no gene match. CDR3 length equals 12 residues. This receptor was identified in a human donor in a cohort sampled during active COVID-19. The specimen was peripheral blood. This sequence joins TRBV24-1 and TRBJ2-1, with TRBD1 matching 7 bases. CDR3 residues: CACRDSYNEQFF. CDR3 bases: TGTGCCTGCCGGGACAGCTACAATGAGCAGTTCTTC.